Shown below are 29 T cell receptor beta chains from a single sample sequenced in a study of blood T cells in healthy people across ages (dated by TCRdb to between 2015 and 2016). The library came from 5' RACE. TCRdb lists the instrument as Illumina HiSeq 2500. A second PCR of 7 to 11 cycles was performed with a sample-barcoded 5' primer and a J-beta primer mix. Using fastp at Q25 and MiXCR, TCRdb reprocessed the public reads and kept productive beta chains. All rows with the same CDR3 protein become a single entry with the most common DNA and genes. The sample has around 580,000 distinct CDR3 sequences on record, roughly 48% of them singletons. The ten top clones hold 20% to 25% of the sample. What was sequenced was blood. These receptor sequences come from a man older than 75 in good health.

The chain couples TRBV2 to TRBJ1-1, with D perhaps TRBD1 (6 bases). The CDR3 contains 13 residues. Germline V gene data show CDR1 as SNHLY and CDR2 as FYNNEI. Trimming removed 7 bases at V and 1 base at J, with 10 bases between. For the CDR3, the DNA is TGTGCCAGCAAGGAGGACAGGAACACTGAAGCTTTCTTT. This encodes CASKEDRNTEAFF.

V usage is TRBV27 and J usage is TRBJ1-6, with 7 bases that match TRBD1. From germline, CDR1 is MNHEY and CDR2 SMNVEV (reference sequence). The V and J ends lost 0 bases and 0 bases, in that order; junction bases with no gene match: 14. The CDR3 is 21 residues long. CDR3 protein: CASSLSGRAGGFSSYNSPLHF. The CDR3 DNA is TGTGCCAGCAGTTTATCAGGTCGGGCAGGGGGTTTTAGCTCCTATAATTCACCCCTCCACTTT.

The chain has TRBV28 and TRBJ2-3; 9 bases match TRBD2. The trim removed 5 bases at V and 0 bases at J, leaving 6 bases unmatched. CDR1 is MDHEN and CDR2 is SYDVKM in the germline V gene. The CDR3 loop spans 16 amino acids. CDR3 in amino acids: CASSQLSGRSTDTQYF. As DNA, the CDR3 is TGTGCCAGCAGTCAACTTAGCGGGAGAAGCACAGATACGCAGTATTTT.

In its sample, this clonotype was seen a few times. The chain carries TRBV7-2 and TRBJ2-1; 10 bases map to TRBD2. Per the germline V gene, CDR1 is SGHTA and CDR2 is FQGNSA. Unmatched junction bases numbered 8, after V lost 6 bases and J lost 3 bases. The CDR3 sequence is 16 residues long. CDR3 sequence (DNA): TGTGCCAGCAGTGTTATCAGCGGGGGGGGCTACAATGAGCAGTTCTTC. Protein: CASSVISGGGYNEQFF.

This chain uses TRBV20-1 with TRBJ2-1; 12 nucleotides agree with TRBD2. Unmatched junction bases numbered 11, after V lost 2 bases and J lost 0 bases. The CDR3 sequence is 19 residues long. Per germline, CDR1 DFQATT and CDR2 SNEGSKA (reference sequence). The CDR3 DNA sequence: TGCAGTGCTAGACGGCTAGCGGGAGGGTCCTACAACTCCTACAATGAGCAGTTCTTC. It is translated as CSARRLAGGSYNSYNEQFF.

Comment on this clonotype: This may stem from a read error, because a much larger clone lies one nucleotide away. The chain's CDR3 is CASAPGQSTDTQYF. Written as DNA, the CDR3 is TGTGCCAGCGCCCCGGGACAGAGCACAGATACGCAGTATTTT. V is TRBV2 and J is TRBJ2-3; 7 bases are shared with TRBD1. The CDR3 consists of 14 residues. V was pared by 8 bases and J by 0 bases, with 5 bases of the junction left unmatched. The V gene's germline CDR1 is SNHLY and CDR2 FYNNEI.

The V and J genes are TRBV5-6 and TRBJ2-7; the D gene is possibly TRBD1 (6 bases). V lost 4 bases to trimming and J lost 7 bases, with 18 bases between them. The CDR3 length is 14 residues. Looked up from germline, CDR1 is SGHDT and CDR2 is YYEEEE. The CDR3 region is CASSLRGNSEEQYF. The CDR3 DNA follows: TGTGCCAGCAGCCTGAGGGGGAATTCGGAAGAGCAGTACTTC.

This sequence joins TRBV4-2 and TRBJ1-1, with a tentative D call TRBD1 (6 bases). V was clipped by 1 base and J by 1 base, with 16 bases between them. From germline, CDR1 is LGHNA and CDR2 YNFKEQ. CDR3 length: 17 amino acids. The CDR3, as DNA: TGTGCCAGCAGCCAAGTTGGCACAGGGAAACAGAACACTGAAGCTTTCTTT. Translation gives CASSQVGTGKQNTEAFF.

The chain combines TRBV6-2 or TRBV6-3 with TRBJ2-7, with 9 bases identical to TRBD1. Germline CDR1 MNHEY, CDR2 SVGEGT. After removal of 6 bases from V and 3 bases from J, the junction contained 9 bases not matched to a gene. This CDR3 has 15 residues. The CDR3 DNA sequence: TGTGCCAGCAGACCGGCGGGACAGGGATACTACGAGCAGTACTTC. This gives the protein CASRPAGQGYYEQYF.

The chain carries TRBV7-2 and TRBJ1-2; D remains ambiguous. V shed 5 bases and J shed 8 bases, with 21 bases lying between them. The CDR3 has 15 amino acids. Germline V gene sequence: CDR1 SGHTA, CDR2 FQGNSA. CDR3 sequence: CASSPGPENGRGYTF. CDR3 in DNA: TGTGCCAGCAGCCCTGGGCCTGAGAACGGGCGGGGCTACACCTTC.

This chain joins TRBV11-2 and TRBJ2-4; 8 bases line up with TRBD1. Germline values: CDR1 SGHAT, CDR2 FQNNGV. With V trimmed by 5 bases and J by 13 bases, 13 bases remained unmatched. The CDR3 sequence is 14 residues long. CDR3 DNA: TGTGCCAGCAGCGATATGCAGGGGGCTGGGGAGCAGTACTTC. Its translation: CASSDMQGAGEQYF.

J is TRBJ2-3 and V is TRBV3-1; no firm D call. There are 14 residues in the CDR3. Germline CDR1 LGHDT, CDR2 YNNKEL (reference sequence). V lost 5 bases, J lost 0 bases, and 9 bases lay in between. The CDR3 loop reads CASSIGFSTDTQYF. CDR3 DNA: TGTGCCAGCAGCATAGGGTTTAGCACAGATACGCAGTATTTT.

This clonotype was observed many times. The chain links TRBV6-5 to TRBJ2-5; perhaps TRBD1 as D (6 bases). This CDR3 is built from 13 residues. CDR1 is MNHEY and CDR2 is SVGAGI in the germline V gene. V lost 6 bases to trimming and J lost 4 bases, with 12 bases between them. CDR3 DNA sequence: TGTGCCAGCAGCGAGGCAGGGGTAGAGACCCAGTACTTC. It yields the protein CASSEAGVETQYF.

This clonotype was observed a few times. The genes are TRBV2 and TRBJ2-1; unclear D gene. Trimming took off 0 bases at V and 1 base at J, with 7 bases between the two ends. The CDR3 length is 15 residues. Germline V gene sequence: CDR1 SNHLY, CDR2 FYNNEI. The DNA of the CDR3 is TGTGCCAGCAGTGAAGCGGGGATGTCCTACAATGAGCAGTTCTTC. It yields the protein CASSEAGMSYNEQFF.

Remarks on this clonotype: A read error may be the cause here, since a much bigger clone is one base away. The chain is built from TRBV6-6 and TRBJ1-5; 8 bases are shared with TRBD1. The CDR3 runs to 15 residues. CDR1 and CDR2 (germline): MNHNY, SVGAGI (reference sequence). The chain's CDR3 is CASSQTGVSKQPQHF. CDR3 DNA sequence: TGTGCCAGCAGTCAGACAGGGGTCAGCAAGCAGCCCCAGCATTTT.

This clonotype was detected ten times or more. CDR3 in amino acids: CASSYSGQSPLHF. Written as DNA, the CDR3 is TGTGCCAGCAGTTACTCGGGACAGTCACCCCTCCACTTT. The J gene is TRBJ1-6, the V gene TRBV6-6; 7 positions agree with TRBD1. The CDR3 loop spans 13 amino acids. The V and J ends lost 0 bases and 10 bases, in that order; junction bases with no gene match: 0. The V gene's germline CDR1 is MNHNY and CDR2 SVGAGI (reference sequence).

The gene calls are TRBV27 and TRBJ2-3, with D tentatively TRBD1 (6 bases). The germline V gene encodes CDR1 MNHEY and CDR2 SMNVEV (reference sequence). Trimming shortened V by 5 bases and J by 2 bases, and 29 bases separated the two germline ends. The CDR3 loop spans 20 amino acids. The CDR3 DNA reads TGTGCCAGCAGTCTGACCCTTCCATTGGGGGCTAACGCACTCACAGATACGCAGTATTTT. The encoded protein is CASSLTLPLGANALTDTQYF.

The chain joins TRBV20-1 to TRBJ1-4; D is unresolved. Germline CDR1 DFQATT, CDR2 SNEGSKA (reference sequence). The CDR3 spans 14 residues. V lost 1 base to trimming and J lost 0 bases, with 6 bases between them. The CDR3 is CSARVSSTNEKLFF. CDR3 nucleotides: TGCAGTGCTAGAGTTTCCTCAACTAATGAAAAACTGTTTTTT.

Regarding this clonotype: An end of the junction differs from the germline gene, which may be a read error. CDR3 bases: TGTGCCGGCAGCTTAGTATCCACTAGCGGGGGCCAAGAGACCCAGTACTTC. It codes for CAGSLVSTSGGQETQYF. The V and J genes are TRBV7-2 and TRBJ2-5; 11 bases are shared with TRBD2. The CDR3 has 17 residues. CDR1 and CDR2 from the germline V gene are SGHTA and FQGNSA. The full variable domain, in which reference TRBV7-2 and TRBJ2-5 provide the parts outside the CDR3, is GAGVSQSPSNKVTEKGKDVELRCDPISGHTALYWYRQSLGQGLEFLIYFQGNSAPDKSGLPSDRFSAERTGGSVSTLTIQRTQQEDSAVYLCAGSLVSTSGGQETQYFGPGTRLLVL.

The rearrangement uses TRBV2 and TRBJ2-1; D uncertain. CDR1 and CDR2 from the germline V gene are SNHLY and FYNNEI. The CDR3 runs to 11 residues. With 3 bases removed from V and 13 bases from J, the gap between germline ends came to 10 bases. Here the CDR3 DNA reads TGTGCCAGCAGTGAGTGGACCCTTCAGTTCTTC. Its protein is CASSEWTLQFF.

The chain recombines TRBV20-1 with TRBJ2-3; the D call may be TRBD1 or TRBD2 (5 bases each). The CDR3 runs 14 residues. CDR1 and CDR2 from the germline V gene are DFQATT and SNEGSKA (reference sequence). V lost 7 bases and J 0 bases, leaving 14 bases between the germline ends. The CDR3 DNA follows: TGCAGTGAGAAGCGAGGGGACAGCACAGATACGCAGTATTTT. This encodes CSEKRGDSTDTQYF.

The chain has TRBV6-5 and TRBJ1-5; 7 bases align to TRBD1. The CDR3 is 16 residues long. V lost 4 bases and J lost 4; bases outside the gene matches: 10. Per germline, CDR1 MNHEY and CDR2 SVGAGI. The CDR3 sequence: CASSLRPGDSNQPQHF. CDR3 in DNA: TGTGCCAGCAGTTTAAGGCCAGGGGACAGTAATCAGCCCCAGCATTTT.

This clonotype appeared a few times. V usage is TRBV7-9 and J usage is TRBJ2-3; no firm D call. The V gene's germline CDR1 is SEHNR and CDR2 FQNEAQ (reference sequence). The ends were cut back, 5 bases at V and 5 bases at J, with 8 bases in the middle. CDR3 length equals 12 residues. CDR3 sequence reads: CASSEEGDTQYF. DNA of the CDR3: TGTGCCAGCAGCGAGGAAGGAGATACGCAGTATTTT.

In its sample, this clonotype was seen once. This chain joins TRBV3-1 and TRBJ1-2; TRBD1 matches at 10 bases. CDR1 and CDR2 from the germline V gene are LGHDT and YNNKEL (reference sequence). The CDR3 is 15 residues long. V dropped 2 bases and J dropped 7; count of bases not matched to a gene: 7. In DNA form, the CDR3 reads TGTGCCAGCAGCCAAACGGACAGGGGGGGCTCTGGCTACACCTTC. This sequence encodes CASSQTDRGGSGYTF.

This clonotype has only a few counts. The chain carries TRBV4-1 and TRBJ2-1, with 9 bases lining up with TRBD2. CDR1 and CDR2 (germline): MGHRA, YSYEKL. V shed 2 bases, J shed 5 bases, and the junction held 7 bases outside the gene matches. CDR3 size: 16 residues. The CDR3 sequence is CASSQWALAGNNEQFF. The DNA of the CDR3 is TGCGCCAGCAGCCAATGGGCACTAGCGGGCAACAATGAGCAGTTCTTC.

The rearrangement links TRBV7-2 to TRBJ2-2, with TRBD2 as a possible D gene (6 bases). The CDR3 extends over 14 amino acids. Trimming shortened V by 5 bases and J by 6 bases, and 13 bases separated the two germline ends. Germline CDR1 is SGHTA and CDR2 is FQGNSA. CDR3 amino acids: CASSPSRLAGELFF. The CDR3 region has the DNA TGTGCCAGCAGCCCCTCTCGACTAGCCGGGGAGCTGTTTTTT.

The chain employs TRBV12-3 or TRBV12-4 and TRBJ2-5, with no clear D. Trimming stripped 2 bases from V and 1 base from J, with 20 bases between. The CDR3 totals 18 residues. The CDR3 here is CASSLRGATRQLQETQYF. CDR3 coding DNA: TGTGCCAGCAGTTTAAGAGGAGCGACCCGCCAGCTCCAAGAGACCCAGTACTTC.

This chain joins TRBV20-1 and TRBJ2-1; 9 bases map to TRBD2. Unmatched junction bases numbered 14, after V lost 3 bases and J lost 2 bases. CDR3 length equals 18 residues. Germline V gene data show CDR1 as DFQATT and CDR2 as SNEGSKA (reference sequence). As DNA, the CDR3 is TGCAGTGCTAGGGGTCCCCTTTTCGCGGGAGGGACCTACAATGAGCAGTTCTTC. Protein: CSARGPLFAGGTYNEQFF.

The table lists this clonotype with many counts. The chain links TRBV6-5 to TRBJ2-1; TRBD2 matches 10 bases. The V segment lost 7 bases and the J segment 6 bases; nucleotides outside the gene matches: 6. Germline CDR1 is MNHEY and CDR2 is SVGAGI. CDR3 length: 14 residues. CDR3 sequence: CASNQAGGFNEQFF. CDR3 DNA sequence: TGTGCCAGCAACCAAGCGGGGGGGTTCAATGAGCAGTTCTTC.